The 20 T cell receptor beta chains reported below all come from one sample, sequenced in a study of cytomegalovirus exposure and HLA in healthy donors. PCR was performed using 60 Vbeta and 13 Jbeta primers. Assay: immunoSEQ multiplex PCR; the TCRdb copy retains only in-frame clones and omits some. In total, the table holds 40,000 or so clones. Sample: PBMCs. These receptors were taken from a male donor in good health and CMV-seronegative.

The chain combines TRBV7-8 with TRBJ2-3, with D possibly matching TRBD2 (7 bases). This CDR3 has 12 residues. Between the trimmed V and J ends, which lost 6 bases and 9 bases, there was a span of 13 bases. Per the germline V gene, CDR1 is SGHVS and CDR2 is FQNEAQ. CDR3 bases: TGTGCCAGCAGGGAGGGGGGGAGCACGCAGTATTTT. Protein product: CASREGGSTQYF.

The CDR3 nucleotides read TGCGCCAGCAGCTCCCTAGTCAACACCGGGGAGCTGTTTTTT. It encodes CASSSLVNTGELFF. The rearrangement uses TRBV5-1 and TRBJ2-2; no firm D call. This CDR3 is 14 amino acids long. The ends were cut back, 3 bases at V and 2 bases at J, with 8 bases in the middle. CDR1 and CDR2 from the germline V gene are SGHRS and YFSETQ. Filled out from reference TRBV5-1 and TRBJ2-2, the complete variable domain reads KAGVTQTPRYLIKTRGQQVTLSCSPISGHRSVSWYQQTPGQGLQFLFEYFSETQRNKGNFPGRFSGRQFSNSRSEMNVSTLELGDSALYLCASSSLVNTGELFFGEGSRLTVL.

The rearrangement joins TRBV18 to TRBJ1-5, with 8 bases aligning to TRBD1. After removal of 2 bases from V and 6 bases from J, the junction contained 6 bases not matched to a gene. Germline CDR1 and CDR2: KGHSH and LQKENI. The CDR3 is made up of 15 amino acids. CDR3 region: CASSPRQGAGQPQHF. The CDR3 DNA sequence: TGTGCCAGCTCACCAAGGCAGGGGGCGGGTCAGCCCCAGCATTTT. Drawing the rest from reference TRBV18 and TRBJ1-5, the complete variable domain is NAGVMQNPRHLVRRRGQEARLRCSPMKGHSHVYWYRQLPEEGLKFMVYLQKENIIDESGMPKERFSAEFPKEGPSILRIQQVVRGDSAAYFCASSPRQGAGQPQHFGDGTRLSIL.

The rearrangement links TRBV6-6 to TRBJ2-5, with D tentatively TRBD1 (8 bases). V gave up 2 bases and J gave up 9 bases, with 22 bases separating them. This CDR3 spans 16 amino acids. Germline CDR1 reads MNHNY; CDR2 reads SVGAGI (reference sequence). The CDR3 here is CASSYGGQGGGQAQYF. The CDR3 bases are TGTGCCAGCAGTTACGGTGGACAGGGAGGGGGTCAGGCCCAGTACTTC.

This chain uses TRBV18 with TRBJ1-4, with 7 bases fitting TRBD1. The CDR3 totals 16 residues. Germline V CDR1 and CDR2: KGHSH, LQKENI. The V gene end was trimmed by 4 bases and the J gene end by 0 bases; junction bases not matched to a gene: 5. The chain's CDR3 is CASSQNTGATNEKLFF. The DNA of the CDR3 is TGTGCCAGCTCACAGAATACAGGGGCAACTAATGAAAAACTGTTTTTT.

V is TRBV6-6 and J is TRBJ1-5, with TRBD1 matching 7 bases. Trimming at V came to 4 bases and at J to 7 bases, leaving 4 bases not matched to a gene. Germline lookup yields CDR1 MNHNY and CDR2 SVGAGI (reference sequence). The CDR3 has 13 amino acids. The CDR3: CASSFDRVQPQHF. In nucleotides, the CDR3 is TGTGCCAGCAGTTTCGACAGGGTCCAGCCCCAGCATTTT.

The J gene is TRBJ2-7, the V gene TRBV13, with 7 nucleotides matching TRBD1. J gave up 2 bases and V 6 bases, and 4 bases lay outside the gene matches. Germline CDR1 PRHDT, CDR2 FYEKMQ (reference sequence). The CDR3 covers 13 residues. The CDR3 region has the DNA TGTGCCAGCAGTTGGGACAGCCCCTACGAGCAGTACTTC. It encodes CASSWDSPYEQYF. Looking up the rest from reference TRBV13 and TRBJ2-7 gives the full variable domain: AAGVIQSPRHLIKEKRETATLKCYPIPRHDTVYWYQQGPGQDPQFLISFYEKMQSDKGSIPDRFSAQQFSDYHSELNMSSLELGDSALYFCASSWDSPYEQYFGPGTRLTVT.

The chain carries TRBV28 and TRBJ2-3, with TRBD2 matching over 9 bases. The CDR3 is 16 amino acids. Per germline, CDR1 MDHEN and CDR2 SYDVKM. The trim removed 3 bases at V and 1 base at J, leaving 5 bases unmatched. CDR3 region: CASSFPQRGGTDTQYF. DNA for the CDR3: TGTGCCAGCAGTTTCCCACAGCGGGGGGGCACAGATACGCAGTATTTT.

This chain's CDR3 is CATSRGSGQGYNEQFF. In DNA, the CDR3 is TGTGCCACCAGCAGGGGCTCGGGACAGGGCTACAATGAGCAGTTCTTC. The chain couples TRBV15 to TRBJ2-1; TRBD1 matches at 9 bases. Germline V CDR1 and CDR2: LNHNV, YYDKDF (reference sequence). The CDR3 contains 16 residues. After removal of 3 bases from V and 3 bases from J, the junction contained 6 bases not matched to a gene.

V gene TRBV11-3 combines with J gene TRBJ1-3, with D unresolved. The V gene's germline CDR1 is SGHNT and CDR2 YENEEA. The CDR3 extends over 13 amino acids. Trimming pared 5 bases from V and 4 bases from J, leaving 9 bases between. DNA of the CDR3: TGTGCCAGCAGCGCTATCCCCGGAAACACCATATATTTT. Amino acids: CASSAIPGNTIYF. Filled out from reference TRBV11-3 and TRBJ1-3, the complete variable domain reads EAGVVQSPRYKIIEKKQPVAFWCNPISGHNTLYWYLQNLGQGPELLIRYENEEAVDDSQLPKDRFSAERLKGVDSTLKIQPAELGDSAVYLCASSAIPGNTIYFGEGSWLTVV.

This chain uses TRBV5-1 with TRBJ1-2, with TRBD1 matching over 8 bases. The CDR3 length is 15 residues. V was pared by 2 bases and J by 4 bases, with 7 bases of the junction left unmatched. Germline V CDR1 and CDR2: SGHRS, YFSETQ. The CDR3 reads CASSFGQGQRYGYTF. CDR3 bases: TGCGCCAGCAGCTTCGGACAGGGTCAACGCTATGGCTACACCTTC.

The chain uses TRBV25-1 and TRBJ2-3, with D perhaps TRBD2 (6 bases). Germline V gene data show CDR1 as MGHDK and CDR2 as SYGVNS. Trimming took 3 bases from V and 1 from J, leaving 8 bases between them. The CDR3 has 14 residues. CDR3 nucleotides: TGTGCCAGCAGTGAGGGGGGAGGCACAGATACGCAGTATTTT. Its translation: CASSEGGGTDTQYF.

The chain uses TRBV14 and TRBJ2-2; D is possibly TRBD2 (6 bases). Germline V gene data show CDR1 as SGHDN and CDR2 as FVKESK. The V end was cut by 8 bases, the J end by 6 bases, with 16 bases between. The CDR3 is made up of 14 amino acids. Here the CDR3 reads CASRRDGLSGELFF. The CDR3 DNA is TGTGCCAGCCGGAGGGACGGTTTGTCCGGGGAGCTGTTTTTT.

This chain uses TRBV18 with TRBJ1-3; maybe TRBD1 (5 bases). The germline V gene encodes CDR1 KGHSH and CDR2 LQKENI. The V and J ends lost 2 bases and 0 bases respectively, with 8 bases between them. This CDR3 is 15 amino acids long. The CDR3 coding sequence is TGTGCCAGCTCACCAGACAGCAACTCTGGAAACACCATATATTTT. Translated: CASSPDSNSGNTIYF.

This chain joins TRBV5-4 and TRBJ2-3, with TRBD2 matching over 11 bases. The CDR3 totals 15 residues. The V gene's germline CDR1 is SGHNT and CDR2 YYREEE (reference sequence). The ends lost 3 bases at V and 6 bases at J; junction bases unmatched: 6. This chain's CDR3 is CASSYSGGASDTQYF. The DNA for the CDR3 is TGTGCCAGCAGCTATAGCGGGGGGGCAAGTGATACGCAGTATTTT. Looking up the rest from reference TRBV5-4 and TRBJ2-3 gives the full variable domain: ETGVTQSPTHLIKTRGQQVTLRCSSQSGHNTVSWYQQALGQGPQFIFQYYREEENGRGNFPPRFSGLQFPNYSSELNVNALELDDSALYLCASSYSGGASDTQYFGPGTRLTVL.

V gene TRBV7-2 combines with J gene TRBJ2-2; TRBD1 matches at 7 bases. The CDR3 contains 16 residues. Germline CDR1 is SGHTA and CDR2 is FQGNSA. Trimming cost V 5 bases and J 2 bases; bases outside gene matches: 8. Written as DNA, the CDR3 is TGTGCCAGCAGCCAAACCGGGACAGTCAACACCGGGGAGCTGTTTTTT. Translation gives CASSQTGTVNTGELFF.

As DNA, the CDR3 is TGTGCCAGCAGCCATTATCAGCGGAACACCGGGGAGCTGTTTTTT. It translates to CASSHYQRNTGELFF. This chain links TRBV14 with TRBJ2-2; no firm D call. The CDR3 extends over 15 amino acids. Germline assignment: CDR1 SGHDN and CDR2 FVKESK. The ends were cut back, 3 bases at V and 1 base at J, with 9 bases in the middle.

The gene calls are TRBV5-1 and TRBJ1-5; a weak D match, TRBD1 (5 bases). This CDR3 region has 14 residues. The germline CDR1 and CDR2 sequences are SGHRS and YFSETQ. The ends were cut back, 7 bases at V and 3 bases at J, with 14 bases in the middle. The CDR3 reads CASATGPTNQPQHF. Here the CDR3 DNA reads TGCGCCAGCGCCACAGGACCCACCAATCAGCCCCAGCATTTT.

The CDR3 sequence: CASSQATGSSYNSPLHF. CDR3 DNA: TGTGCCAGCAGCCAAGCGACAGGGAGCTCCTATAATTCACCCCTCCACTTT. The V and J genes are TRBV4-2 and TRBJ1-6; 7 bases agree with TRBD1. V lost 1 base, J lost 0 bases, and 3 bases stayed unmatched. Per the germline V gene, CDR1 is LGHNA and CDR2 is YNFKEQ. The CDR3 has 17 residues.

V gene TRBV6-6 combines with J gene TRBJ1-5; D is perhaps TRBD1 (6 bases). The CDR3 length is 16 residues. Germline V gives CDR1 MNHNY, CDR2 SVGAGI (reference sequence). V lost 6 bases and J lost 4, with 19 bases in between. The CDR3 sequence: CASSPPDSAENQPQHF. DNA for the CDR3: TGTGCCAGCAGCCCCCCGGACAGTGCTGAAAATCAGCCCCAGCATTTT.